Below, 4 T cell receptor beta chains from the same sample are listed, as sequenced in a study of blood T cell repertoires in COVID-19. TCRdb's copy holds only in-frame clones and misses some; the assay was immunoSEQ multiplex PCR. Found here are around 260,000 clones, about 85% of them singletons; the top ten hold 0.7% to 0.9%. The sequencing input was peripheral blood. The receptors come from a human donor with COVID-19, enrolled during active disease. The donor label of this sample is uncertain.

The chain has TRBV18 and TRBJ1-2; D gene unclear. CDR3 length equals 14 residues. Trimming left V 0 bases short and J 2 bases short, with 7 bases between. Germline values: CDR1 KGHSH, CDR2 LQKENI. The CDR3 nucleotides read TGTGCCAGCTCACCACCGTTCGAGAACTATGGCTACACCTTC. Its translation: CASSPPFENYGYTF.

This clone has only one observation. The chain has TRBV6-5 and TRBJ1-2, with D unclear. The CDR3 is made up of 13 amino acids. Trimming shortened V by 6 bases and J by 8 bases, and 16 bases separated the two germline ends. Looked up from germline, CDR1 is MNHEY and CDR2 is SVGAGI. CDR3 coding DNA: TGTGCCAGCAGGGCCTTTCAGGATCAGGGCTACACCTTC. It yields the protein CASRAFQDQGYTF.

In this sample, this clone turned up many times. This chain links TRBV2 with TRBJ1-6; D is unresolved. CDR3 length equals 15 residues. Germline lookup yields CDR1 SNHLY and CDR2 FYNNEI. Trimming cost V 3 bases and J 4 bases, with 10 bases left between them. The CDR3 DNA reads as TGTGCCAGCAGTGACGACGGAGGATATAATTCACCCCTCCACTTT. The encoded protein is CASSDDGGYNSPLHF.

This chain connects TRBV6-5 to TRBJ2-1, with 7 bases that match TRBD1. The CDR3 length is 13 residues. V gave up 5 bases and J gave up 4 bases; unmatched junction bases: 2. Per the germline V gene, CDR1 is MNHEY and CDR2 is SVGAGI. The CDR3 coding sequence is TGTGCCAGCAGTCCGACAGGGTACAATGAGCAGTTCTTC. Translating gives CASSPTGYNEQFF.